This entry concerns a single TCR beta chain. Its specificity is not known. PCR employed 60 Vbeta and 13 Jbeta primers. Clones were sequenced by immunoSEQ multiplex PCR, and TCRdb holds only the in-frame ones, with some missing. The sample records 120,000 to 150,000 clones, around 79% being singletons. The CDR3 contains 15 residues. Germline V gene lookup returns CDR1 SGHTA and CDR2 FQGTGA. Trimming at V came to 3 bases and at J to 4 bases, leaving 3 bases not matched to a gene. The data belong to a study of cytomegalovirus exposure and HLA in healthy donors. As for the study in general: A preliminary data release comprised roughly 80 million unique TCRs obtained from HLA-typed donors. Overall study results and limits: Presence/absence analyses rested on an assumption that sequencing depth was roughly uniform across donors.

The rearrangement links TRBV7-3 to TRBJ2-1, with 10 bases identical to TRBD2. Sequencing used PBMCs. The source is a woman aged 30 to 39 in good health and CMV-seronegative. The CDR3 loop is CASSFTSGAYNEQFF. As DNA, the CDR3 is TGTGCCAGCAGCTTCACTAGCGGGGCTTACAATGAGCAGTTCTTC.